This T cell receptor beta chain was sequenced in a study of T cell responses to AZD1222 COVID-19 vaccine. Study summary: Second-dose intervals of approximately 4 or approximately 12 weeks were pooled.

The method was immunoSEQ multiplex PCR; TCRdb's version includes in-frame clones alone and lacks a portion of them. The sample has roughly 120,000 clones; about 88% are singletons. Points from the study as a whole: Spike was spanned by vaccine-associated CD4 TCRs, with dominance at 160-218 and 743-854. It was only after the peak T cell response that any repertoires were sampled.

Concerning this clone itself: Its target is not known.

V lost 0 bases, J lost 1 base, and 13 bases lay in between. This CDR3 is built from 16 residues. Per germline, CDR1 MNHEY and CDR2 SMNVEV (reference sequence). The sequenced sample was peripheral blood, obtained on day 0 of AZD1222 vaccination. This TCR was sampled from an adult in good health. The chain uses TRBV27 and TRBJ2-7; possibly TRBD2 for D (6 bases). The CDR3 DNA is TGTGCCAGCAGTTTATCGGGGGGTGACATTTCCTACGAGCAGTACTTC. Translating it yields CASSLSGGDISYEQYF.